This T cell receptor beta chain was profiled in a study of T cell repertoires in aging, cancer and after chemotherapy. Study-level findings and limits: In cancer patients, declining TCR diversity with age involved lost richness and lost evenness. Compared with age-matched healthy donors, untreated hematological or solid cancer patients showed higher blood TCR clonality.

This clonotype was seen a few times. What it binds is not known. Peripheral blood genomic DNA, not sorted cells or RNA, was the template. Looked up from germline, CDR1 is MNHEY and CDR2 is SVGAGI. With 10 bases removed from V and 4 bases from J, the gap between germline ends came to 13 bases. This CDR3 region has 12 residues. Rearranged V-D-J TRB sequences were amplified with a mixed TRB-A/B primer pool. TCRdb re-called the multiplex PCR reads through MiXCR, storing one row per CDR3 protein. The sample has under 8,500 distinct CDR3 sequences, 25% to 35% seen once. The genes are TRBV6-5 and TRBJ1-1; perhaps TRBD1 as D (6 bases). The sample taken for sequencing was blood. The receptor was derived from a human donor in good health. The CDR3: CATTDSPTEAFF. CDR3 bases: TGTGCCACTACGGACAGCCCCACTGAAGCTTTCTTT.